These 30 T cell receptor beta chains were sequenced from one sample in a study of beta chain features in type 1 diabetes. General observations from the study: Shorter TCRB CDR3s, moderately but significantly so, were found in Type 1 diabetes patients in all four CD4+ subsets.

Which antigens these TCRs recognize remains unknown. The investigators reverse transcribed all of the isolated RNA, so they sequenced expressed TCRB transcripts. Profiling relied on immunoSEQ multiplex PCR, and the TCRdb table lists in-frame clones only, not all of them. The sample has about 240,000 clones; about 15% are singletons. The specimen sequenced was naive CD4+ T cells from blood. The receptors stem from a man aged 30 to 39 with type 1 diabetes.

This clone was counted a few times. This sequence joins TRBV4-1 and TRBJ2-3; 11 bases map to TRBD2. V was clipped by 3 bases and J by 1 base; unmatched bases: 9. The CDR3 is made up of 18 amino acids. Germline CDR1 and CDR2: MGHRA and YSYEKL. CDR3 sequence: CASSQATSGVEGTDTQYF. In DNA, the CDR3 is TGCGCCAGCAGCCAGGCGACTAGCGGGGTCGAGGGCACAGATACGCAGTATTTT.

This clone was seen a few times. This rearrangement joins TRBV30 to TRBJ1-2; D is uncertain. Germline CDR1 reads GTSNPN; CDR2 reads SVGIG (reference sequence). The V and J ends lost 5 bases and 2 bases respectively, with 9 bases between them. The CDR3 is made up of 12 amino acids. CDR3 sequence reads: CAWDTENYGYTF. Here the CDR3 DNA reads TGTGCCTGGGACACTGAGAACTATGGCTACACCTTC.

This clone was seen a handful of times. This chain links TRBV30 with TRBJ1-1; D ambiguous. The CDR3 runs to 13 residues. Per the germline V gene, CDR1 is GTSNPN and CDR2 is SVGIG (reference sequence). Trimming pared 3 bases from V and 1 base from J, leaving 9 bases between. The CDR3 reads CAWSRVSNTEAFF. In DNA, the CDR3 is TGTGCCTGGAGCCGAGTTTCGAACACTGAAGCTTTCTTT.

This clone was counted between two and nine times. The chain employs TRBV5-1 and TRBJ1-2; 12 positions match TRBD1. From germline, CDR1 is SGHRS and CDR2 YFSETQ. The CDR3 is made up of 14 amino acids. The trim removed 4 bases at V and 9 bases at J, leaving 7 bases unmatched. As DNA, the CDR3 is TGCGCCAGCAGCGAATCGGGACAGGGGGCAAGCTACACCTTC. As protein: CASSESGQGASYTF.

This clone was recorded a few times. The rearrangement uses TRBV18 and TRBJ1-4; TRBD1 is a possible D gene (5 bases). Germline V gene data show CDR1 as KGHSH and CDR2 as LQKENI. Trimming removed 2 bases from V and 8 bases from J, with 9 bases in between. The CDR3 length is 13 residues. The CDR3 nucleotides are TGTGCCAGCTCACCAGGGACTGCCGAAAAACTGTTTTTT. Protein: CASSPGTAEKLFF.

CDR3 sequence: CASGFSREKLFF. The CDR3 region has the DNA TGTGCTAGTGGTTTTTCCCGGGAAAAACTGTTTTTT. The rearrangement joins TRBV12-5 to TRBJ1-4, with no clear D. The CDR3 is 12 amino acids. The V end was cut by 3 bases, the J end by 8 bases, with 7 bases between. CDR1 LGHNT and CDR2 FRNRAP come from the germline V gene.

The chain recombines TRBV5-1 with TRBJ1-2; 9 bases are a match to TRBD1. From germline, CDR1 is SGHRS and CDR2 YFSETQ. The CDR3 runs to 19 residues. V lost 1 base, J lost 7 bases, and 20 bases stayed unmatched. The CDR3 loop is CASSLNDPNVGQGVAGYTF. The CDR3 DNA reads as TGCGCCAGCAGCTTGAATGACCCTAACGTGGGACAGGGAGTGGCTGGCTACACCTTC.

The chain carries TRBV18 and TRBJ1-1; the match to TRBD1 covers 12 bases. V gave up 3 bases and J gave up 1 base; unmatched junction bases: 3. This CDR3 contains 16 residues. Germline CDR1 is KGHSH and CDR2 is LQKENI. CDR3 loop: CASSPGQGARNTEAFF. As DNA, the CDR3 is TGTGCCAGCTCACCGGGACAGGGGGCGAGGAACACTGAAGCTTTCTTT.

This clone was observed a handful of times. V and J are TRBV19 and TRBJ1-5; TRBD1 matches 7 bases. This CDR3 comprises 17 residues. Germline trimming cut 7 bases from V and 0 bases from J; bases unmatched to any gene: 12. Germline CDR1 LNHDA, CDR2 SQIVND (reference sequence). This CDR3 reads CASNPGQNLYSNQPQHF. CDR3 nucleotides: TGTGCCAGTAATCCGGGACAGAACCTTTATAGCAATCAGCCCCAGCATTTT.

The J gene is TRBJ2-5, the V gene TRBV27, with no clear D. The CDR3 consists of 12 residues. Trimming cost V 4 bases and J 5 bases, with 8 bases left between them. Germline assignment: CDR1 MNHEY and CDR2 SMNVEV (reference sequence). The CDR3, as DNA: TGTGCCAGCAGTTCCCCCCGGGAGACCCAGTACTTC. This translates into CASSSPRETQYF.

V gene TRBV11-3 combines with J gene TRBJ1-2; 7 bases are a match to TRBD1. V trimming: 6 bases; J trimming: 4 bases; junction bases outside the gene matches: 8. The CDR3 has 14 residues. Germline V gene sequence: CDR1 SGHNT, CDR2 YENEEA. The CDR3 coding sequence is TGTGCCAGCAGTCCTCAGGGGGGAAGCTATGGCTACACCTTC. Amino acid sequence: CASSPQGGSYGYTF.

This clone has only a few counts. The rearrangement uses TRBV6-1 and TRBJ2-5, with 9 bases aligning to TRBD1. CDR3 length: 13 residues. Per the germline V gene, CDR1 is MNHNS and CDR2 is SASEGT. V gave up 7 bases and J gave up 5 bases; unmatched junction bases: 5. The CDR3 DNA reads TGTGCCAGCATCTGGGACAGGGCTGAGACCCAGTACTTC. It translates to CASIWDRAETQYF.

The chain uses TRBV5-4 and TRBJ2-3; TRBD2 matches 12 bases. There are 16 residues in the CDR3. Germline loops: CDR1 SGHNT, CDR2 YYREEE (reference sequence). V shed 4 bases, J shed 4 bases, and the junction held 7 bases outside the gene matches. CDR3 residues: CASSPWTSGMADTQYF. The CDR3 DNA is TGTGCCAGCAGCCCTTGGACTAGCGGGATGGCAGATACGCAGTATTTT.

The rearrangement joins TRBV19 to TRBJ2-3; D possibly corresponds to TRBD2 (6 bases). CDR3 length equals 16 residues. Trimming stripped 4 bases from V and 2 bases from J, with 16 bases between. Germline values: CDR1 LNHDA, CDR2 SQIVND (reference sequence). The CDR3 protein is CASSSIGGASTDTQYF. The CDR3 nucleotides are TGTGCCAGTAGTAGTATAGGCGGGGCCTCCACAGATACGCAGTATTTT.

The J gene is TRBJ2-7, the V gene TRBV6-5, with D hard to call. The CDR3 consists of 15 residues. V was shortened by 7 bases and J by 4 bases, with 20 bases between the two germline ends. Germline V lookup: CDR1 MNHEY, CDR2 SVGAGI. For the CDR3, the DNA is TGTGCCAGCACCACCTATCCCCGTTCGGTTTACGAGCAGTACTTC. It encodes CASTTYPRSVYEQYF.

This clone occurred a few times. The chain is built from TRBV30 and TRBJ1-2; a weak D match, TRBD1 (5 bases). Deletions cut 2 bases from V and 11 bases from J, with 18 bases between. Germline CDR1 GTSNPN, CDR2 SVGIG (reference sequence). The CDR3 length is 13 residues. For the CDR3, the DNA is TGTGCCTGGAGTTCCGGGACCGGCCGGGGGTACACCTTC. This codes for CAWSSGTGRGYTF.

The chain carries TRBV21-1 and TRBJ2-7; TRBD2, as called in the table, went unchecked against the DNA. TRBV21-1 is tagged as a pseudogene. CDR3 length equals 11 residues. The CDR3, as DNA: TGTGCCGGAGTCCGCACCTACGAGCAGTACTTC. It is translated as CAGVRTYEQYF.

This clone was found a few times. This chain connects TRBV30 to TRBJ1-1; D not certain. Germline V gene data show CDR1 as GTSNPN and CDR2 as SVGIG (reference sequence). This CDR3 is built from 13 residues. CDR3 region: CASSVLRNTEAFF. CDR3 in DNA: TGTGCATCTAGTGTTTTACGGAACACTGAAGCTTTCTTT.

The gene calls are TRBV6-6 and TRBJ2-5, with a tentative D call TRBD2 (6 bases). V shed 4 bases and J shed 4 bases, with 7 bases lying between them. This CDR3 comprises 12 residues. Germline V gene data show CDR1 as MNHNY and CDR2 as SVGAGI (reference sequence). The DNA for the CDR3 is TGTGCCAGCAGTTGGGGGGTAGAGACCCAGTACTTC. This codes for CASSWGVETQYF.

The chain is built from TRBV18 and TRBJ1-1, with 8 bases fitting TRBD1. This CDR3 is 14 amino acids long. J was trimmed by 0 bases and V by 5 bases; bases with no gene match: 2. Germline CDR1 KGHSH, CDR2 LQKENI. The CDR3 nucleotides are TGTGCCAGCTCAAAGACAGGGGTGAACACTGAAGCTTTCTTT. It yields the protein CASSKTGVNTEAFF.

This clone was seen only a few times. V usage is TRBV4-1 and J usage is TRBJ1-2, with 7 bases lining up with TRBD1. The CDR3 has 15 amino acids. The trim removed 7 bases at V and 3 bases at J, leaving 11 bases unmatched. CDR1 and CDR2 (germline): MGHRA, YSYEKL. The CDR3 sequence: CASTLEGRGDYGYTF. The CDR3 region has the DNA TGCGCCAGCACCCTTGAGGGCAGGGGGGACTATGGCTACACCTTC.

V is TRBV19 and J is TRBJ2-7; D remains unclear. Per the germline V gene, CDR1 is LNHDA and CDR2 is SQIVND (reference sequence). CDR3 length: 15 residues. Trimming stripped 0 bases from V and 0 bases from J, with 9 bases between. CDR3 sequence reads: CASSIDSVPSYEQYF. The CDR3, as DNA: TGTGCCAGTAGTATAGATTCGGTCCCCTCCTACGAGCAGTACTTC.

This clone was detected only a few times. The chain joins TRBV5-1 to TRBJ2-1; 8 positions agree with TRBD1. The length of the CDR3 is 16 residues. CDR1 and CDR2 (germline): SGHRS, YFSETQ. The ends lost 4 bases at V and 3 bases at J; junction bases unmatched: 9. CDR3 loop: CASSHRRDRYYNEQFF. CDR3 nucleotides: TGCGCCAGCAGCCACCGGCGGGACAGGTACTACAATGAGCAGTTCTTC.

The V and J genes are TRBV5-4 and TRBJ2-7; 12 bases align to TRBD1. Germline-derived CDR1 and CDR2 are SGHNT and YYREEE (reference sequence). The CDR3 runs 16 residues. Trimming removed 3 bases from V and 3 bases from J; junction bases left unmatched: 7. The CDR3 DNA reads as TGTGCCAGCAGCTCCGGGACAGGGGGCCGCCTCTACGAGCAGTACTTC. This encodes CASSSGTGGRLYEQYF.

A few counts support this clone. This chain links TRBV13 with TRBJ1-2; 11 bases map to TRBD1. Germline CDR1 and CDR2: PRHDT and FYEKMQ (reference sequence). Losses at the gene ends were 5 bases for V and 6 bases for J; bases not matched to a gene: 2. The CDR3 totals 13 residues. CDR3 loop: CASSRGQGDGYTF. The CDR3 DNA reads as TGTGCCAGCAGCCGGGGACAGGGGGATGGCTACACCTTC.

This clone showed up just a few times. The V gene is TRBV29-1, the J gene TRBJ2-2, with D maybe TRBD1 (6 bases). The germline V gene encodes CDR1 SQVTM and CDR2 ANQGSEA. This CDR3 has 13 amino acids. The V gene lost 7 bases and the J gene lost 8 bases, with 17 bases spanning the gap. The CDR3 DNA reads TGCAGCGCCGAAGTACACAGGGATGGGGAGCTGTTTTTT. This gives the protein CSAEVHRDGELFF.

This clone was found a few times. V gene TRBV29-1 combines with J gene TRBJ1-4, with D possibly being TRBD1 (5 bases). The CDR3 extends over 14 amino acids. V dropped 3 bases and J dropped 7 bases, with 15 bases sitting between them. Germline V lookup: CDR1 SQVTM, CDR2 ANQGSEA. CDR3 region: CSVDEGQGGEKLFF. CDR3 DNA: TGCAGCGTTGATGAGGGCCAGGGAGGTGAAAAACTGTTTTTT.

The chain links TRBV11-2 to TRBJ1-1, with D unresolved. Trimming stripped 5 bases from V and 2 bases from J, with 15 bases between. Germline CDR1 and CDR2: SGHAT and FQNNGV. The CDR3 consists of 15 residues. The CDR3 region is CASSQEGGPNTEAFF. The CDR3 nucleotides are TGTGCCAGCAGCCAGGAGGGCGGTCCAAACACTGAAGCTTTCTTT.

The chain couples TRBV11-2 to TRBJ2-7, with TRBD1 matching 11 bases. This CDR3 contains 13 residues. V was clipped by 8 bases and J by 5 bases; unmatched bases: 5. Per germline, CDR1 SGHAT and CDR2 FQNNGV. The CDR3 DNA follows: TGTGCCAGCCGGACAGGGGGCCGGAACGAGCAGTACTTC. It yields the protein CASRTGGRNEQYF.

The V gene is TRBV27, the J gene TRBJ2-5; 8 bases line up with TRBD2. V shed 5 bases and J 7 bases; nucleotides not matched to a gene: 9. Germline V gene lookup returns CDR1 MNHEY and CDR2 SMNVEV (reference sequence). The CDR3 consists of 14 residues. The DNA for the CDR3 is TGTGCCAGCAGTCCAGCGGGGGCCGGCGGGACCCAGTACTTC. Translation gives CASSPAGAGGTQYF.